The entry below describes one T cell receptor (beta chain). Profiling relied on immunoSEQ multiplex PCR, and the TCRdb table lists in-frame clones only, not all of them. The data show about 230,000 clones, around four fifths seen once. This specimen belongs to a study of blood T cell repertoires in COVID-19. The length of the CDR3 is 15 residues. With V trimmed by 1 base and J by 0 bases, 0 bases remained unmatched. Per the germline V gene, CDR1 is SGDLS and CDR2 is YYNGEE. Sequenced input: peripheral blood. This sequence was found in an elderly man with acute or convalescent COVID-19. The genes are TRBV9 and TRBJ2-3; 9 nucleotides line up with TRBD2. The CDR3 coding sequence is TGTGCCAGCAGCGTACTAGCGGGAAGCACAGATACGCAGTATTTT. Translation gives CASSVLAGSTDTQYF. The variable domain in full, with the rest retrieved from reference TRBV9 and TRBJ2-3, is DSGVTQTPKHLITATGQRVTLRCSPRSGDLSVYWYQQSLDQGLQFLIQYYNGEERAKGNILERFSAQQFPDLHSELNLSSLELGDSALYFCASSVLAGSTDTQYFGPGTRLTVL.